Following are 21 T cell receptor beta chains from one sample sequenced in a study of blood T cell repertoires in COVID-19. Sequencing was performed with immunoSEQ multiplex PCR; in TCRdb, only in-frame clones are kept and a portion is missing. The data show roughly 340,000 clones, about 90% seen once. The sample was peripheral blood. The receptors shown here come from a woman aged 30 to 39 with COVID-19, enrolled during active disease.

This clone was counted only a few times. J is TRBJ1-1 and V is TRBV6-6; D is perhaps TRBD1 (5 bases). The CDR3 has 13 amino acids. V lost 2 bases to trimming and J lost 4 bases, with 8 bases between them. Germline V CDR1 and CDR2: MNHNY, SVGAGI (reference sequence). The CDR3 here is CASSYPGFTEAFF. The CDR3 DNA reads TGTGCCAGCAGTTACCCAGGGTTCACTGAAGCTTTCTTT.

The chain uses TRBV5-5 and TRBJ1-6; 8 positions match TRBD1. CDR3 size: 15 residues. V was clipped by 4 bases and J by 6 bases; unmatched bases: 6. Germline lookup yields CDR1 SGHKS and CDR2 YYEKEE (reference sequence). For the CDR3, the DNA is TGTGCCAGCAGCACTCAGGGGGCAAGTAATTCACCCCTCCACTTT. This translates into CASSTQGASNSPLHF.

J is TRBJ1-4 and V is TRBV28; 11 positions agree with TRBD1. CDR1 and CDR2 (germline): MDHEN, SYDVKM. The CDR3 loop spans 15 amino acids. Trimming removed 6 bases from V and 8 bases from J; junction bases left unmatched: 8. The DNA for the CDR3 is TGTGCCAGCAGAAAAGGACAGGGGGCATGGGAAAAACTGTTTTTT. Translation gives CASRKGQGAWEKLFF. The complete variable domain, with remaining parts taken from reference TRBV28 and TRBJ1-4, reads DVKVTQSSRYLVKRTGEKVFLECVQDMDHENMFWYRQDPGLGLRLIYFSYDVKMKEKGDIPEGYSVSREKKERFSLILESASTNQTSMYLCASRKGQGAWEKLFFGSGTQLSVL.

The V gene is TRBV5-8, the J gene TRBJ1-1; a weak D match, TRBD1 (5 bases). The length of the CDR3 is 13 residues. CDR1 is SGHTS and CDR2 is YDEGEE in the germline V gene. V lost 5 bases and J lost 5, with 13 bases in between. The CDR3 loop is CASSTNGGTEAFF. The DNA of the CDR3 is TGTGCCAGCAGTACGAACGGGGGTACTGAAGCTTTCTTT.

The rearrangement uses TRBV7-2 and TRBJ2-7, with TRBD2 identical over 13 bases. The CDR3 loop spans 16 amino acids. The trim removed 3 bases at V and 3 bases at J, leaving 5 bases unmatched. Germline V lookup: CDR1 SGHTA, CDR2 FQGNSA. CDR3 region: CASSFLWTSGSYEQYF. CDR3 bases: TGTGCCAGCAGCTTCCTCTGGACTAGCGGGAGCTACGAGCAGTACTTC.

The gene calls are TRBV14 and TRBJ2-1, with 10 positions matching TRBD2. In germline, CDR1 is SGHDN, CDR2 FVKESK. The J segment lost 4 bases and the V segment lost 1 base, leaving 7 bases of the junction unmatched. The CDR3 consists of 17 residues. The CDR3 spells CASSQGWQREGYNEQFF. CDR3 nucleotide sequence: TGTGCCAGCAGCCAAGGATGGCAGCGGGAGGGTTACAATGAGCAGTTCTTC. The variable domain in full, completed from reference TRBV14 and TRBJ2-1, reads EAGVTQFPSHSVIEKGQTVTLRCDPISGHDNLYWYRRVMGKEIKFLLHFVKESKQDESGMPNNRFLAERTGGTYSTLKVQPAELEDSGVYFCASSQGWQREGYNEQFFGPGTRLTVL.

The rearrangement links TRBV6-5 to TRBJ1-2, with a possible D match to TRBD1 (5 bases). Germline V gene sequence: CDR1 MNHEY, CDR2 SVGAGI. The V end lost 2 bases, the J end lost 4 bases, and 14 bases lay between the germline ends. This CDR3 region has 15 residues. The CDR3 here is CASSYGGAEGYGYTF. CDR3 nucleotide sequence: TGTGCCAGCAGTTACGGAGGGGCAGAGGGCTATGGCTACACCTTC.

This chain joins TRBV5-3 and TRBJ1-5; weak D call: TRBD1 (5 bases). TRBV5-3 is an ORF for which the function is uncertain. The CDR3 contains 16 residues. The V and J ends lost 0 bases and 4 bases respectively, with 14 bases between them. The CDR3 DNA sequence: TGTGCCAGAAGCTTGGGGTTGTGGACACCGAATCAGCCCCAGCATTTT. Amino acid sequence: CARSLGLWTPNQPQHF.

This clone was observed a handful of times. The chain links TRBV7-9 to TRBJ2-3; tentatively, D is TRBD1 (5 bases). Trimming removed 8 bases at V and 2 bases at J, with 11 bases between. Germline values: CDR1 SEHNR, CDR2 FQNEAQ (reference sequence). CDR3 length: 13 residues. Here the CDR3 DNA reads TGTGCCAGCTCCGCAGGGTTCACAGATACGCAGTATTTT. Its protein is CASSAGFTDTQYF.

This chain connects TRBV28 to TRBJ2-2; TRBD2 aligns across 12 bases. The germline CDR1 and CDR2 sequences are MDHEN and SYDVKM. V gave up 6 bases and J gave up 6 bases; unmatched junction bases: 14. This CDR3 comprises 18 residues. The chain's CDR3 is CASSTTSGGYGPAGELFF. The CDR3 DNA reads TGTGCCAGCAGCACAACTAGCGGGGGGTACGGACCCGCCGGGGAGCTGTTTTTT.

This clone showed up just a few times. The rearrangement uses TRBV5-1 and TRBJ2-3; maybe TRBD2 (6 bases). The CDR3 covers 14 residues. The germline V and J ends were trimmed by 4 bases and 2 bases, with 11 bases remaining between them. Germline CDR1 reads SGHRS; CDR2 reads YFSETQ. The CDR3 is CASSPGEDTDTQYF. The CDR3 DNA reads TGCGCCAGCAGCCCCGGGGAGGACACAGATACGCAGTATTTT.

The rearrangement links TRBV19 to TRBJ2-7, with D tentatively TRBD2 (6 bases). V was clipped by 5 bases and J by 0 bases, with 17 bases between them. The CDR3 is 16 residues long. Germline CDR1 reads LNHDA; CDR2 reads SQIVND (reference sequence). CDR3: CASSRGSGESSYEQYV. DNA for the CDR3: TGTGCCAGTAGTCGCGGTAGCGGAGAGAGCTCCTACGAGCAGTACGTC.

V usage is TRBV2 and J usage is TRBJ2-5, with 10 bases fitting TRBD2. V dropped 8 bases and J dropped 2; count of bases not matched to a gene: 2. Per germline, CDR1 SNHLY and CDR2 FYNNEI. This CDR3 region has 13 residues. The CDR3 sequence: CASHSGRQETQYF. CDR3 DNA: TGTGCCAGCCATAGCGGGAGGCAAGAGACCCAGTACTTC.

The chain is built from TRBV28 and TRBJ1-6, with 8 bases matching TRBD1. The J segment lost 4 bases and the V segment lost 6 bases, leaving 8 bases of the junction unmatched. The CDR3 consists of 16 residues. Germline lookup yields CDR1 MDHEN and CDR2 SYDVKM. CDR3 residues: CASRSDREEYNSPLHF. CDR3 nucleotide sequence: TGTGCCAGCAGATCGGACAGGGAGGAATATAATTCACCCCTCCACTTT. Full variable domain (rest looked up from reference TRBV28 and TRBJ1-6): DVKVTQSSRYLVKRTGEKVFLECVQDMDHENMFWYRQDPGLGLRLIYFSYDVKMKEKGDIPEGYSVSREKKERFSLILESASTNQTSMYLCASRSDREEYNSPLHFGNGTRLTVT.

Here the CDR3 reads CASSPGGTAPKEPQHF. CDR3 nucleotides: TGTGCCAGCAGCCCGGGTGGGACTGCACCGAAGGAACCCCAGCATTTT. J is TRBJ1-5 and V is TRBV7-9, with D maybe TRBD1 (5 bases). This CDR3 region has 16 residues. V lost 5 bases to trimming and J lost 10 bases, with 24 bases between them. Germline V CDR1 and CDR2: SEHNR, FQNEAQ (reference sequence).

The V gene is TRBV5-4, the J gene TRBJ2-7, with 8 bases lining up with TRBD2. The length of the CDR3 is 14 residues. Per germline, CDR1 SGHNT and CDR2 YYREEE (reference sequence). V gave up 5 bases and J gave up 5 bases; unmatched junction bases: 9. The CDR3 here is CASSPLGGGNEQYF. CDR3 nucleotide sequence: TGTGCCAGCAGTCCTCTCGGGGGGGGAAACGAGCAGTACTTC.

The chain employs TRBV28 and TRBJ2-7; no reliable D call. CDR3 length: 14 residues. CDR1 and CDR2 (germline): MDHEN, SYDVKM. With 7 bases removed from V and 0 bases from J, the gap between germline ends came to 13 bases. Written as DNA, the CDR3 is TGTGCCAGCACTGACACCACGCTCTCCTACGAGCAGTACTTC. It translates to CASTDTTLSYEQYF.

V is TRBV11-2 and J is TRBJ2-2, with unresolved D. In germline, CDR1 is SGHAT, CDR2 FQNNGV. The CDR3 consists of 11 residues. Trimming left V 2 bases short and J 9 bases short, with 4 bases between. The CDR3 nucleotides read TGTGCCAGCAGCTTATTCAGGGAGCTGTTTTTT. It is translated as CASSLFRELFF. The full variable domain, rest sourced from reference TRBV11-2 and TRBJ2-2, is EAGVAQSPRYKIIEKRQSVAFWCNPISGHATLYWYQQILGQGPKLLIQFQNNGVVDDSQLPKDRFSAERLKGVDSTLKIQPAKLEDSAVYLCASSLFRELFFGEGSRLTVL.

The V gene is TRBV5-4, the J gene TRBJ2-7; 9 bases agree with TRBD2. CDR3 size: 16 residues. Germline V gene data show CDR1 as SGHNT and CDR2 as YYREEE (reference sequence). J lost 4 bases, V lost 0 bases, and 8 bases had no gene match. CDR3 sequence (DNA): TGTGCCAGCAGCTTGGCCTGGCGGGGGGGCCCTTACGAGCAGTACTTC. Translation: CASSLAWRGGPYEQYF.

The chain combines TRBV5-3 with TRBJ1-1; TRBD1 agrees at 9 bases. TRBV5-3 counts as an open reading frame of uncertain function. This CDR3 comprises 15 residues. Germline trimming cut 8 bases from V and 7 bases from J; bases unmatched to any gene: 15. CDR3 bases: TGTGCCAGGTCCCCCGGGACAGGGTCGAGGGGTGAAGCTTTCTTT. Amino acids: CARSPGTGSRGEAFF.

This chain links TRBV23-1 with TRBJ2-3; TRBD2 agrees at 9 bases. TRBV23-1 is an open reading frame, and its role is uncertain. This CDR3 spans 19 amino acids. Unmatched junction bases numbered 14, after V lost 3 bases and J lost 1 base. The CDR3 region is CASSQTGTSFSVRTDTQYF. DNA of the CDR3: TGCGCCAGCAGTCAGACCGGGACTAGCTTTTCCGTCCGCACAGATACGCAGTATTTT.